The 3 T cell receptor beta chains listed next were all sequenced from one sample in a study of T cell repertoires in cytomegalovirus infection. TCRdb reprocessed the reads via MiXCR and lists one record per CDR3 protein. Of hundreds of thousands of distinct CDR3 sequences in the sample, around 35% were seen once. These receptors have no known antigen. This sample comprised cultured PBMCs, obtained from culture after CMV antigen stimulation. Source of these receptors: a human donor in good health (CMV status not recorded). Some clones in this sample may be carry-over from other donors' samples.

This clonotype was picked up a small number of times. This chain links TRBV7-2 with TRBJ2-5; D is possibly TRBD2 (6 bases). The CDR3 totals 14 residues. Trimming shortened V by 8 bases and J by 4 bases, and 17 bases separated the two germline ends. Looked up from germline, CDR1 is SGHTA and CDR2 is FQGNSA. As DNA, the CDR3 is TGTGCCAGCCGGGACCGAGGAGGGGCAGAGACCCAGTACTTC. Translated, it gives CASRDRGGAETQYF.

V is TRBV12-3 or TRBV12-4 and J is TRBJ1-6; D gene uncertain. Trimming shortened V by 6 bases and J by 3 bases, and 15 bases separated the two germline ends. This CDR3 is built from 16 residues. The CDR3 DNA reads TGTGCCAGCAGCCCTGACTATTACGGCTATAATTCACCCCTCCACTTT. The encoded protein is CASSPDYYGYNSPLHF.

The sample holds a few counts of this clonotype. The CDR3 DNA reads as TGTGCCAGCAGCCCCCAGCATTACAATGAGCAGTTCTTC. Translated: CASSPQHYNEQFF. The V gene is TRBV7-2, the J gene TRBJ2-1; D unclear. The CDR3 extends over 13 amino acids. Germline loops: CDR1 SGHTA, CDR2 FQGNSA. Deletions cut 5 bases from V and 4 bases from J, with 9 bases between.